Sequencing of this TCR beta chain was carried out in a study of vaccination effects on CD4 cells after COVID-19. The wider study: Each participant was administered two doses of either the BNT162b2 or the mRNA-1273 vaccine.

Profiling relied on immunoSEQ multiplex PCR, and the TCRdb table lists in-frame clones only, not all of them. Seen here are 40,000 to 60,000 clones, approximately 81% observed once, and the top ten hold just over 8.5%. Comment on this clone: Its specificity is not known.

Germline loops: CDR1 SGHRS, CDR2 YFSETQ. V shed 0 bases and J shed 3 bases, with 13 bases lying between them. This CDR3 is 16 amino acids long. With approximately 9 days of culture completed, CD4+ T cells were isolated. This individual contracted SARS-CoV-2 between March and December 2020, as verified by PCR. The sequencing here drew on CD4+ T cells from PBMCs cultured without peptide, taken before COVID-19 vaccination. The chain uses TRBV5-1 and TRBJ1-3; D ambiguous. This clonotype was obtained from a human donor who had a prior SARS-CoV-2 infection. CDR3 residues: CASSLVGPSFGNTIYF. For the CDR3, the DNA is TGCGCCAGCAGCTTGGTCGGGCCTTCTTTTGGAAACACCATATATTTT.